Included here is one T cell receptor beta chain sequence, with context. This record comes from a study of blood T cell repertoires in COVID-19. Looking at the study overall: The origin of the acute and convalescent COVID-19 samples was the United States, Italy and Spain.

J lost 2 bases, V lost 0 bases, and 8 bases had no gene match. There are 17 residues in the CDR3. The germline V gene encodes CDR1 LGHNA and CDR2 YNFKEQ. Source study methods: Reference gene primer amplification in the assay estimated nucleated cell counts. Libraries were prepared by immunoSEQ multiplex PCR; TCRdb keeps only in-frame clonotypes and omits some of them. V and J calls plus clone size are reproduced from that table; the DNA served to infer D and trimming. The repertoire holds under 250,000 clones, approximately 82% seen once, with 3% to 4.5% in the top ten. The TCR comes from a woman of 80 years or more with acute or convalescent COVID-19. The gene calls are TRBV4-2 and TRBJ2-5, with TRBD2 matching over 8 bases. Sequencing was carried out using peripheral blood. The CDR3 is CASSQDGPGGTQETQYF. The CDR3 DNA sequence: TGTGCCAGCAGCCAAGATGGGCCGGGGGGGACTCAAGAGACCCAGTACTTC.